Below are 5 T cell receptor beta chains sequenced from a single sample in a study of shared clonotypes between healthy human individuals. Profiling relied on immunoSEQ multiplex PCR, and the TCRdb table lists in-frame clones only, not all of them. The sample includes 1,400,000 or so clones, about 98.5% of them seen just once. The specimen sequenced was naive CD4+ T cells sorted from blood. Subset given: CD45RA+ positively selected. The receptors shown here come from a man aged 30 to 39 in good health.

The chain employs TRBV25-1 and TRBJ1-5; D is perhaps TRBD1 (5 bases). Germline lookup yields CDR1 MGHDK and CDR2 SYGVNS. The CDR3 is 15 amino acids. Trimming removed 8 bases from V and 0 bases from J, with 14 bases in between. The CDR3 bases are TGTGCCAGCCGGTACAGGCATTATAGCAATCAGCCCCAGCATTTT. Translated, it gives CASRYRHYSNQPQHF.

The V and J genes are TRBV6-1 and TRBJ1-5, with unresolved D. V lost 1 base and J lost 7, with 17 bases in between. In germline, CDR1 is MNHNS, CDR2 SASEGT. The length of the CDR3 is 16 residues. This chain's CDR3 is CASSEVGGPRWQPQHF. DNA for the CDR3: TGTGCCAGCAGTGAAGTCGGAGGGCCGAGGTGGCAGCCCCAGCATTTT.

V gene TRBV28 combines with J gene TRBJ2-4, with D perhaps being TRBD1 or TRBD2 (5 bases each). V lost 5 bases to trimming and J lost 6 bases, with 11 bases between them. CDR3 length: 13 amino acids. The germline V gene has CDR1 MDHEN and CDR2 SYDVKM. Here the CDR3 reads CASSNGAGNIQYF. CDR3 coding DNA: TGTGCCAGCAGTAACGGGGCAGGAAACATTCAGTACTTC.

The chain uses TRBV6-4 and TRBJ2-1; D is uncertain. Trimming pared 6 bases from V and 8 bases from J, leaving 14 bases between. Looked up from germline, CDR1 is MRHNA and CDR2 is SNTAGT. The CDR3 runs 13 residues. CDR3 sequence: CASSLDSSDEQFF. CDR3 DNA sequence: TGTGCCAGCAGCTTAGACTCCTCCGATGAGCAGTTCTTC.

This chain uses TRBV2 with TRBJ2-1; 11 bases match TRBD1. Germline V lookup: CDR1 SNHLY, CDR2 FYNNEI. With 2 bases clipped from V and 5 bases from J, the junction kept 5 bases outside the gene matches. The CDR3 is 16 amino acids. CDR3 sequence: CASSETSDRGHNEQFF. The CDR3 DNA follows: TGTGCCAGCAGTGAAACGTCGGACAGGGGGCACAATGAGCAGTTCTTC.